These 21 T cell receptor beta chains originate from one sample sequenced in a study of blood T cell repertoires in COVID-19 (TCRdb year 2020). Library method: the immunoSEQ multiplex PCR assay. In its TCRdb copy, this immuneACCESS table keeps in-frame sequences only and misses some clones. Where compared with another copy, unresolved V genes explain less than half of these, and the others have no known cause. Recorded for this sample are about 38,000 clones; 85% of them occurred a single time. The ten largest clones represent roughly 5.2% of the sample. Sequenced: peripheral blood. These receptors all come from a middle-aged man with active COVID-19.

The CDR3, as DNA: TGTGCCAGCAGCCAGGGACTAGGCTACGAGCAGTACTTC. Residues: CASSQGLGYEQYF. This chain uses TRBV6-2 or TRBV6-3 with TRBJ2-7; the match to TRBD2 covers 8 bases. Trimming removed 6 bases from V and 3 bases from J; junction bases left unmatched: 4. This CDR3 region has 13 residues. Germline loops: CDR1 MNHEY, CDR2 SVGEGT.

The gene calls are TRBV13 and TRBJ2-2; D remains unclear. The CDR3 spans 11 residues. V was cut by 8 bases and J by 7 bases, with 8 bases left in between. CDR1 and CDR2 (germline): PRHDT, FYEKMQ (reference sequence). The CDR3 region has the DNA TGTGCCAGCCTCCTAGGCGGGGAGCTGTTTTTT. Residues: CASLLGGELFF.

CDR3 protein: CASSQEEAGNTEAFF. The CDR3 bases are TGCGCCAGCAGCCAAGAGGAGGCGGGGAACACTGAAGCTTTCTTT. The chain couples TRBV4-3 to TRBJ1-1; no definite D call. The CDR3 length is 15 residues. Trimming pared 0 bases from V and 1 base from J, leaving 9 bases between. The V gene's germline CDR1 is LGHNA and CDR2 YSLEER.

The CDR3 DNA reads TGTGCCAGCAGCTTACCGATCAGTGGTGGTGTGGATGAGCAGTTCTTC. It translates to CASSLPISGGVDEQFF. V gene TRBV7-9 combines with J gene TRBJ2-1; D not certain. Germline CDR1 and CDR2: SEHNR and FQNEAQ (reference sequence). V was clipped by 2 bases and J by 8 bases, with 19 bases between them. The CDR3 covers 16 residues.

This rearrangement joins TRBV4-1 to TRBJ1-3; D not resolved. With 3 bases removed from V and 8 bases from J, the gap between germline ends came to 17 bases. The CDR3 totals 15 residues. In germline, CDR1 is MGHRA, CDR2 YSYEKL. The CDR3 DNA follows: TGCGCCAGCAGCCACCTTAGCGGTAACCTAGACACCATATATTTT. As protein: CASSHLSGNLDTIYF.

The chain employs TRBV6-5 and TRBJ2-7, with TRBD1 matching 11 bases. The CDR3 totals 15 residues. CDR1 and CDR2 (germline): MNHEY, SVGAGI. After removal of 5 bases from V and 4 bases from J, the junction contained 7 bases not matched to a gene. CDR3 bases: TGTGCCAGCAGTACCCGGACAGGGGGCAGATACGAGCAGTACTTC. Translated: CASSTRTGGRYEQYF.

The CDR3, as DNA: TGTGCCAGTAGAGTCGGGTATAATAGCAATCAGCCCCAGCATTTT. Its translation: CASRVGYNSNQPQHF. The chain is built from TRBV19 and TRBJ1-5; D not resolved. CDR1 is LNHDA, CDR2 SQIVND, per germline (reference sequence). The CDR3 covers 15 residues. V lost 6 bases, J lost 0 bases, and 12 bases lay in between.

This chain uses TRBV28 with TRBJ2-1; 10 bases align to TRBD2. This CDR3 has 13 amino acids. Trimming cost V 9 bases and J 5 bases; bases outside gene matches: 4. Germline CDR1 MDHEN, CDR2 SYDVKM. CDR3 sequence: CASSSGGDNEQFF. The DNA of the CDR3 is TGTGCCAGTTCTAGCGGGGGTGACAATGAGCAGTTCTTC.

This clone has a single count. The chain carries TRBV7-9 and TRBJ2-5, with 10 bases matching TRBD2. This CDR3 region has 16 residues. Unmatched junction bases numbered 12, after V lost 6 bases and J lost 5 bases. Germline V gene lookup returns CDR1 SEHNR and CDR2 FQNEAQ (reference sequence). The CDR3 nucleotides are TGTGCCAGCAGTTCGACCGGGACTAGCGTAAGGGAGACCCAGTACTTC. The encoded protein is CASSSTGTSVRETQYF.

This chain joins TRBV27 and TRBJ2-1; D gene unclear. The CDR3 loop spans 15 amino acids. Germline assignment: CDR1 MNHEY and CDR2 SMNVEV (reference sequence). V was clipped by 2 bases and J by 5 bases, with 13 bases between them. This CDR3 reads CASSLGQFFNNEQFF. CDR3 coding DNA: TGTGCCAGCAGTTTAGGGCAGTTTTTCAACAATGAGCAGTTCTTC.

The genes are TRBV28 and TRBJ2-7; TRBD2 agrees at 8 bases. The CDR3 covers 13 residues. J lost 2 bases, V lost 10 bases, and 7 bases had no gene match. CDR1 is MDHEN, CDR2 SYDVKM, per germline. CDR3 amino acids: CATGGRGAYEQYF. For the CDR3, the DNA is TGTGCCACGGGAGGGCGGGGAGCCTACGAGCAGTACTTC.

J is TRBJ2-7 and V is TRBV6-5; D may be TRBD1 (5 bases). The V gene's germline CDR1 is MNHEY and CDR2 SVGAGI. The V end was cut by 9 bases, the J end by 2 bases, with 14 bases between. CDR3 size: 13 residues. The DNA for the CDR3 is TGTGCCAGTCAGGCAGGGCCCGCCTACGAGCAGTACTTC. It is translated as CASQAGPAYEQYF.

The V and J genes are TRBV9 and TRBJ1-6, with no clear D. This CDR3 is 13 amino acids long. Germline CDR1 and CDR2: SGDLS and YYNGEE. The V and J ends lost 0 bases and 9 bases respectively, with 7 bases between them. This CDR3 is CASSVETGSPLHF. Here the CDR3 DNA reads TGTGCCAGCAGCGTAGAGACTGGTTCACCCCTCCACTTT.

This clone was seen just once. The chain uses TRBV28 and TRBJ1-4; no clear D. Between the trimmed V and J ends, which lost 5 bases and 5 bases, there was a span of 3 bases. Per germline, CDR1 MDHEN and CDR2 SYDVKM. The CDR3 length is 11 residues. The CDR3 spells CASSLNEKLFF. DNA for the CDR3: TGTGCCAGCAGTCTAAATGAAAAACTGTTTTTT.

The sample holds one count of this clone. The rearrangement links TRBV19 to TRBJ1-2; D remains ambiguous. The V gene's germline CDR1 is LNHDA and CDR2 SQIVND (reference sequence). The germline V and J ends were trimmed by 4 bases and 0 bases, with 15 bases remaining between them. The CDR3 spans 16 residues. CDR3 coding DNA: TGTGCCAGTAGTAAGTGGTTTACGGGATCTAACTATGGCTACACCTTC. Its translation: CASSKWFTGSNYGYTF.

J is TRBJ2-1 and V is TRBV30; no clear D gene. CDR1 is GTSNPN, CDR2 SVGIG, per germline (reference sequence). The CDR3 has 15 residues. The germline V and J ends were trimmed by 0 bases and 5 bases, with 14 bases remaining between them. The CDR3 DNA reads as TGTGCCTGGAGTGTACGGCCCAGGATGGACAATGAGCAGTTCTTC. It is translated as CAWSVRPRMDNEQFF.

This chain uses TRBV2 with TRBJ2-7, with D perhaps TRBD1 (6 bases). V was clipped by 7 bases and J by 3 bases, with 10 bases between them. The CDR3 sequence is 12 residues long. Germline CDR1 is SNHLY and CDR2 is FYNNEI. CDR3 sequence: CASKRQDYEQYF. Here the CDR3 DNA reads TGTGCCAGCAAAAGACAGGACTACGAGCAGTACTTC. Full variable domain (rest looked up from reference TRBV2 and TRBJ2-7): EPEVTQTPSHQVTQMGQEVILRCVPISNHLYFYWYRQILGQKVEFLVSFYNNEISEKSEIFDDQFSVERPDGSNFTLKIRSTKLEDSAMYFCASKRQDYEQYFGPGTRLTVT.

V and J are TRBV28 and TRBJ2-5; TRBD2 is a possible D gene (6 bases). Trimming removed 2 bases from V and 5 bases from J, with 12 bases in between. CDR1 is MDHEN, CDR2 SYDVKM, per germline. The CDR3 sequence is 14 residues long. The CDR3 DNA sequence: TGTGCCAGCAGTTTAGGAGGGACGGGGGAGACCCAGTACTTC. It translates to CASSLGGTGETQYF.

This chain connects TRBV7-8 to TRBJ2-6; 9 bases line up with TRBD2. Germline values: CDR1 SGHVS, CDR2 FQNEAQ. The ends lost 5 bases at V and 6 bases at J; junction bases unmatched: 8. The CDR3 spans 16 residues. CDR3 sequence reads: CASSGRQGLAANVLTF. Written as DNA, the CDR3 is TGTGCCAGCAGCGGGCGACAGGGACTAGCGGCCAACGTCCTGACTTTC.

This chain connects TRBV10-1 to TRBJ2-1; 11 nucleotides match TRBD2. The germline CDR1 and CDR2 sequences are WNHNN and SYGVQD (reference sequence). V lost 3 bases, J lost 5 bases, and 9 bases stayed unmatched. The length of the CDR3 is 17 residues. CDR3: CASSDSLLAGGHNEQFF. CDR3 sequence (DNA): TGCGCCAGCAGTGATTCCCTTCTAGCGGGGGGTCACAATGAGCAGTTCTTC.

V usage is TRBV4-3 and J usage is TRBJ2-6; TRBD1 matches at 11 bases. With 0 bases clipped from V and 4 bases from J, the junction kept 5 bases outside the gene matches. The CDR3 is 18 residues long. The germline CDR1 and CDR2 sequences are LGHNA and YSLEER. CDR3 DNA sequence: TGCGCCAGCAGCCAAGAGAGGACAGGGGGCACCGGGGCCAACGTCCTGACTTTC. Protein product: CASSQERTGGTGANVLTF.